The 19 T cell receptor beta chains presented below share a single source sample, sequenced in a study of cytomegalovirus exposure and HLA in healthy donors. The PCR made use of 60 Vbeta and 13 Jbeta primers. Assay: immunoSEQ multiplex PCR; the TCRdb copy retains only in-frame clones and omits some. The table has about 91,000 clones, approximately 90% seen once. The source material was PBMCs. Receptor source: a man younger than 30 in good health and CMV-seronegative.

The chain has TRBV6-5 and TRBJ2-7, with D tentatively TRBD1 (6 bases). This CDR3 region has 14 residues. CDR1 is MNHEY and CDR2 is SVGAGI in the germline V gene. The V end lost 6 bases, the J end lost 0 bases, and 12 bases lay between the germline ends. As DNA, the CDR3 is TGTGCCAGCAGATTCGACAGGTCCTCCTACGAGCAGTACTTC. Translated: CASRFDRSSYEQYF.

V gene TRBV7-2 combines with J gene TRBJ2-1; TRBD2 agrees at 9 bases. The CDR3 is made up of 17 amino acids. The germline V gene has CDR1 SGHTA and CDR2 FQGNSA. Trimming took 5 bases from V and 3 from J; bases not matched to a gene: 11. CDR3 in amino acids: CASSPFSGRGIYNEQFF. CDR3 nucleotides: TGTGCCAGCAGCCCCTTTAGCGGGAGAGGTATCTACAATGAGCAGTTCTTC.

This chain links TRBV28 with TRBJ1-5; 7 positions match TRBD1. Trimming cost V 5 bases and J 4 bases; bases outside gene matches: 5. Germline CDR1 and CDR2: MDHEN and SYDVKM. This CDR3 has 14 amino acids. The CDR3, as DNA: TGTGCCAGCAGTAGGGACAGTACGAATCAGCCCCAGCATTTT. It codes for CASSRDSTNQPQHF. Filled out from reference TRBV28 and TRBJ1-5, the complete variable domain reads DVKVTQSSRYLVKRTGEKVFLECVQDMDHENMFWYRQDPGLGLRLIYFSYDVKMKEKGDIPEGYSVSREKKERFSLILESASTNQTSMYLCASSRDSTNQPQHFGDGTRLSIL.

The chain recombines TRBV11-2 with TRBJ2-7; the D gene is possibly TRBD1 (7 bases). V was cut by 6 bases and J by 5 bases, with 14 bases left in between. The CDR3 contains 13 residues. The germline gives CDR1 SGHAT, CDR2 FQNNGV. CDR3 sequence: CASSPQGGHEQYF. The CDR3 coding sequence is TGTGCCAGCAGTCCTCAGGGGGGCCACGAGCAGTACTTC.

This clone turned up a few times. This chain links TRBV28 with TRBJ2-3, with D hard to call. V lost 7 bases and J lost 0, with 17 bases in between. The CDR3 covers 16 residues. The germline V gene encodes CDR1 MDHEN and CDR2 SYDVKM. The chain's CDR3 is CASTPEDIASTDTQYF. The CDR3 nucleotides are TGTGCCAGCACCCCTGAAGACATCGCTAGCACAGATACGCAGTATTTT.

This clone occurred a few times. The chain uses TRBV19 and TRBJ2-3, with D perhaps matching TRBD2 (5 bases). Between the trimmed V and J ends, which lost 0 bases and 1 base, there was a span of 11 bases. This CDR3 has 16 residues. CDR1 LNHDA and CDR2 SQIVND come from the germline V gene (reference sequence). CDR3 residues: CASSIDGGLGTDTQYF. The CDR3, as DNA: TGTGCCAGTAGTATAGATGGAGGACTCGGCACAGATACGCAGTATTTT.

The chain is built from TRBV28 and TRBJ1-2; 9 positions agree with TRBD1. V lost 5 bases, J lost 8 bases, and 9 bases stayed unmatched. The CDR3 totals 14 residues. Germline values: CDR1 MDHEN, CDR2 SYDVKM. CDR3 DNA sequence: TGTGCCAGCAGTATACGGACAGGGGACATCGGCTACACCTTC. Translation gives CASSIRTGDIGYTF.

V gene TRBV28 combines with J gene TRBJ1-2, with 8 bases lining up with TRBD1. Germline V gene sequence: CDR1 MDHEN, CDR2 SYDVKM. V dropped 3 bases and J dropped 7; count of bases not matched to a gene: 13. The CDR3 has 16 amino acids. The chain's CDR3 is CASSFKTTGGLGGYTF. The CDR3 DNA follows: TGTGCCAGCAGTTTTAAAACTACAGGGGGTTTAGGTGGCTACACCTTC.

CDR3 in amino acids: CASRARGQGETQYF. CDR3 in DNA: TGTGCCAGCAGGGCCCGTGGACAGGGAGAGACCCAGTACTTC. The chain joins TRBV5-6 to TRBJ2-5, with 8 bases that match TRBD1. The trim removed 5 bases at V and 4 bases at J, leaving 7 bases unmatched. The CDR3 totals 14 residues. Germline-derived CDR1 and CDR2 are SGHDT and YYEEEE.

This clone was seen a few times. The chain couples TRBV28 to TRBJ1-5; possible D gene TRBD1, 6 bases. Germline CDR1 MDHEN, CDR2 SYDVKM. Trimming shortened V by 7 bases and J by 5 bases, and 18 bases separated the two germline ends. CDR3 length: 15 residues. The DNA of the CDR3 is TGTGCCAGCAACCAAGGGGGTGAGGGGCATCAGCCCCAGCATTTT. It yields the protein CASNQGGEGHQPQHF.

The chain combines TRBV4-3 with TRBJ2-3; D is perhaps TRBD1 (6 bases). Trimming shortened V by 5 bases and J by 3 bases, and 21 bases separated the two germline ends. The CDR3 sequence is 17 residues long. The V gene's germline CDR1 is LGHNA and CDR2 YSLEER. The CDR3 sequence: CASSKSQGRMSTDTQYF. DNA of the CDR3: TGCGCCAGCAGCAAATCACAGGGCAGGATGTCAACAGATACGCAGTATTTT.

The CDR3 nucleotides are TGTGCCAGCAGCAGGGACAGGGGAAATAATGAGCAGTTCTTC. This translates into CASSRDRGNNEQFF. The V and J genes are TRBV7-2 and TRBJ2-1; 10 bases are shared with TRBD1. Germline trimming cut 5 bases from V and 7 bases from J; bases unmatched to any gene: 5. The CDR3 is 14 residues long. From germline, CDR1 is SGHTA and CDR2 FQGNSA.

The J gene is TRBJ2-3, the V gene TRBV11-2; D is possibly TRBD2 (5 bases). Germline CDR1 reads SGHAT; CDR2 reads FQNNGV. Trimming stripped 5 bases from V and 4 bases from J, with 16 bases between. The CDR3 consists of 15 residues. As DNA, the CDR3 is TGTGCCAGCAGCCCCGGACCTTTGGGAGCAGATACGCAGTATTTT. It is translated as CASSPGPLGADTQYF.

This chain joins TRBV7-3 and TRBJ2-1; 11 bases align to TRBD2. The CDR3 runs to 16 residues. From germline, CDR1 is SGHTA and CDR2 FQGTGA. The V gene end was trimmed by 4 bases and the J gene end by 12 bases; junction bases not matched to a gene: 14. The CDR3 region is CASSSVPLLAGGSQFF. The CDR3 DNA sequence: TGTGCCAGCAGCTCTGTACCTCTTTTAGCGGGAGGGTCGCAGTTCTTC.

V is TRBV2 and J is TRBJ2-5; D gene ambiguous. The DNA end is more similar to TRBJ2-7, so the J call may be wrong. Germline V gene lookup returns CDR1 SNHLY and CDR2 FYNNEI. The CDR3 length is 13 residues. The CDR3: CASKPPISYEQYF. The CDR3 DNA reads TGTGCCAGCAAACCCCCTATCTCCTACGAGCAGTACTTC.

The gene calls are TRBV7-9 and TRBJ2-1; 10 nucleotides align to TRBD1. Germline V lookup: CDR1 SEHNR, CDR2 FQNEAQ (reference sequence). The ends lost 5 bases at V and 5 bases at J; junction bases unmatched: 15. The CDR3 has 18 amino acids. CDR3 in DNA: TGTGCCAGCAGCGAATGGGACAGGGGTTGGCAGCGGAACAATGAGCAGTTCTTC. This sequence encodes CASSEWDRGWQRNNEQFF. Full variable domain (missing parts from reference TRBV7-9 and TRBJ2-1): DTGVSQNPRHKITKRGQNVTFRCDPISEHNRLYWYRQTLGQGPEFLTYFQNEAQLEKSRLLSDRFSAERPKGSFSTLEIQRTEQGDSAMYLCASSEWDRGWQRNNEQFFGPGTRLTVL.

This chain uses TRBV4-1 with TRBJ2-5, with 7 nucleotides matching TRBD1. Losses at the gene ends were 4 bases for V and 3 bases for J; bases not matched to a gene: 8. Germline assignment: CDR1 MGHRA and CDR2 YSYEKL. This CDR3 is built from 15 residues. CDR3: CASSLQGDREETQYF. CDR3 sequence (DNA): TGCGCCAGCAGCCTCCAGGGGGATCGGGAAGAGACCCAGTACTTC.

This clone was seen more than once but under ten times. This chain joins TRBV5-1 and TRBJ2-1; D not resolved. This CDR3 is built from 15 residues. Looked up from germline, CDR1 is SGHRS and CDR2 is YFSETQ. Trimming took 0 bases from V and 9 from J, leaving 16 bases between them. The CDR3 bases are TGCGCCAGCAGCTTGGTAGAATATTCCTCGTCTGAGCAGTTCTTC. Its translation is CASSLVEYSSSEQFF.

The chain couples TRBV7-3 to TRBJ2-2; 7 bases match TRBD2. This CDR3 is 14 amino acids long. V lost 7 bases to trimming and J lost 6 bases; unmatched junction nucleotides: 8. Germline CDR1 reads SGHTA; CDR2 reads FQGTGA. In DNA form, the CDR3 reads TGTGCCAGCAAGCGGGAAGCGGGACCCGGGGAGCTGTTTTTT. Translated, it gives CASKREAGPGELFF. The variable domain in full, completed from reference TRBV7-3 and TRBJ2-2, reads GAGVSQTPSNKVTEKGKYVELRCDPISGHTALYWYRQSLGQGPEFLIYFQGTGAADDSGLPNDRFFAVRPEGSVSTLKIQRTERGDSAVYLCASKREAGPGELFFGEGSRLTVL.